The 26 T cell receptor beta chains below come from one sample, sequenced in a study of Graves' ophthalmopathy and Graves' hyperthyroidism. Amplification of TCR beta CDR3 regions used RNA transcripts. The workflow started with a first-round RT-PCR run with HTBI primers and then moved on to a second-round multiplex PCR. TCRdb re-analysed the multiplex PCR reads in MiXCR, keeping a single row per CDR3 protein. The sample lists almost 400,000 distinct CDR3 sequences, around 19% seen once, with approximately 1.4% in the top ten. The specimen was peripheral blood. These receptors were taken from a woman under 30 with Graves' ophthalmopathy.

This clonotype was seen ten or more times. The chain carries TRBV14 and TRBJ2-5; D gene uncertain. Trimming removed 4 bases at V and 7 bases at J, with 13 bases between. Germline values: CDR1 SGHDN, CDR2 FVKESK. This CDR3 has 13 amino acids. The CDR3 bases are TGTGCCAGCAGCCCTACTCCACTCGCGACCCAGTACTTC. Translated, it gives CASSPTPLATQYF.

This clonotype was recorded many times. This rearrangement joins TRBV6-2 or TRBV6-3 to TRBJ2-2, with TRBD2 matching 8 bases. From germline, CDR1 is MNHEY and CDR2 SVGEGT. The CDR3 contains 19 residues. Losses at the gene ends were 2 bases for V and 3 bases for J; bases not matched to a gene: 14. The CDR3 is CASSYEWTGGATYTGELFF. The CDR3 bases are TGTGCCAGCAGTTACGAGTGGACGGGGGGGGCGACGTACACCGGGGAGCTGTTTTTT.

Ten or more counts support this clonotype. The genes are TRBV28 and TRBJ2-7; D is perhaps TRBD1 (6 bases). Germline-derived CDR1 and CDR2 are MDHEN and SYDVKM. This CDR3 has 15 residues. V lost 3 bases, J lost 5 bases, and 17 bases lay in between. CDR3 sequence reads: CASSFRQVGDHEQYF. The CDR3 coding sequence is TGTGCCAGCAGTTTCCGACAGGTAGGAGACCACGAGCAGTACTTC.

This clonotype was seen repeatedly, ten times or more. The chain joins TRBV2 to TRBJ2-2, with D uncertain. The CDR3 sequence is 11 residues long. In germline, CDR1 is SNHLY, CDR2 FYNNEI. Trimming took 4 bases from V and 7 from J, leaving 4 bases between them. The CDR3 loop is CASSVVGELFF. The CDR3 bases are TGTGCCAGCAGTGTTGTCGGGGAGCTGTTTTTT.

This clonotype was counted many times. The chain joins TRBV7-8 to TRBJ1-2; no reliable D call. Germline CDR1 reads SGHVS; CDR2 reads FQNEAQ. This CDR3 has 14 residues. Trimming left V 3 bases short and J 1 base short, with 9 bases between. This CDR3 is CASSFRAGNYGYTF. In DNA form, the CDR3 reads TGTGCCAGCAGCTTTAGGGCTGGTAACTATGGCTACACCTTC.

This clonotype occurred many times. The chain is built from TRBV30 and TRBJ1-5, with 10 bases aligning to TRBD1. The germline V gene has CDR1 GTSNPN and CDR2 SVGIG (reference sequence). This CDR3 region has 15 residues. The junction had 7 bases not matched to a gene; V was cut back by 2 bases and J by 6 bases. CDR3 DNA: TGTGCCTGGAGTCCGGGACAGGGGCTTACTCAGCCCCAGCATTTT. It translates to CAWSPGQGLTQPQHF.

V and J are TRBV3-1 and TRBJ2-7, with D unclear. Germline CDR1 reads LGHDT; CDR2 reads YNNKEL (reference sequence). CDR3 length: 11 residues. V was pared by 1 base and J by 7 bases, with 5 bases between. CDR3: CASSQAEEQYF. CDR3 nucleotides: TGTGCCAGCAGCCAAGCCGAAGAGCAGTACTTC.

This clonotype was detected ten times or more. The rearrangement links TRBV27 to TRBJ1-5, with D possibly matching TRBD1 (6 bases). The CDR3 is made up of 14 amino acids. Per the germline V gene, CDR1 is MNHEY and CDR2 is SMNVEV (reference sequence). The V end lost 5 bases, the J end lost 3 bases, and 11 bases lay between the germline ends. The chain's CDR3 is CASSTTGPNQPQHF. In nucleotides, the CDR3 is TGTGCCAGCAGTACCACAGGGCCCAATCAGCCCCAGCATTTT.

The rearrangement links TRBV5-1 to TRBJ2-5; D uncertain. The germline V gene encodes CDR1 SGHRS and CDR2 YFSETQ. Trimming took 1 base from V and 2 from J, leaving 9 bases between them. The CDR3 covers 14 residues. DNA of the CDR3: TGCGCCAGCAGCTTGTTAACTAATCAAGAGACCCAGTACTTC. Protein sequence: CASSLLTNQETQYF.

This clonotype was recorded many times. V gene TRBV28 combines with J gene TRBJ1-1; 8 nucleotides agree with TRBD1. Trimming removed 6 bases from V and 7 bases from J; junction bases left unmatched: 7. The CDR3 spans 13 residues. Germline lookup yields CDR1 MDHEN and CDR2 SYDVKM. The CDR3 coding sequence is TGTGCCAGCAGGGGACAGGATTGGGATGAAGCTTTCTTT. It codes for CASRGQDWDEAFF.

The chain carries TRBV7-6 and TRBJ2-5; D is unclear. CDR1 and CDR2 from the germline V gene are SGHVS and FNYEAQ. Trimming cost V 2 bases and J 2 bases, with 12 bases left between them. The CDR3 extends over 15 amino acids. CDR3 residues: CASSLSASLQETQYF. CDR3 bases: TGTGCCAGCAGCTTATCAGCTTCGCTACAAGAGACCCAGTACTTC.

Ten or more counts support this clonotype. The V call is TRBV11-2, the J call TRBJ1-2; 9 bases agree with TRBD1. J was trimmed by 6 bases and V by 2 bases; bases with no gene match: 10. CDR3 length: 16 residues. Germline CDR1 and CDR2: SGHAT and FQNNGV. Here the CDR3 DNA reads TGTGCCAGCAGCTTATTAACAGGGGGCACTAGGAATGGCTACACCTTC. It encodes CASSLLTGGTRNGYTF.

This clonotype was seen repeatedly, ten times or more. The chain carries TRBV11-3 and TRBJ2-2; D might be TRBD2 (5 bases). The CDR3 extends over 13 amino acids. Germline V gene lookup returns CDR1 SGHNT and CDR2 YENEEA. The V and J ends lost 1 base and 8 bases respectively, with 8 bases between them. CDR3 region: CASSLAGSGELFF. The CDR3 DNA follows: TGTGCCAGCAGCTTAGCGGGATCTGGGGAGCTGTTTTTT. Filled out from reference TRBV11-3 and TRBJ2-2, the complete variable domain reads EAGVVQSPRYKIIEKKQPVAFWCNPISGHNTLYWYLQNLGQGPELLIRYENEEAVDDSQLPKDRFSAERLKGVDSTLKIQPAELGDSAVYLCASSLAGSGELFFGEGSRLTVL.

This clonotype was observed at least ten times. The chain links TRBV6-5 to TRBJ2-2; unclear D gene. Germline V gene lookup returns CDR1 MNHEY and CDR2 SVGAGI. CDR3 length: 15 residues. The ends were cut back, 2 bases at V and 5 bases at J, with 12 bases in the middle. The CDR3 sequence is CASSYEAPGTGELFF. The CDR3 DNA is TGTGCCAGCAGTTACGAAGCCCCTGGAACCGGGGAGCTGTTTTTT.

This clonotype was recorded a few times. This clone may be a read error of a much larger clone one base away. This chain links TRBV12-3 or TRBV12-4 with TRBJ2-7; D perhaps matches TRBD1 (6 bases). The V end lost 5 bases, the J end lost 2 bases, and 13 bases lay between the germline ends. This CDR3 is built from 14 residues. CDR3 sequence reads: CASSPDRLAYEQYF. The CDR3 nucleotides are TGTGCCAGCAGTCCCGACAGGTTGGCCTACGAGCAGTACTTC.

This clonotype was seen ten or more times. This chain joins TRBV28 and TRBJ2-5; no firm D call. From germline, CDR1 is MDHEN and CDR2 SYDVKM. The CDR3 loop spans 13 amino acids. With 6 bases removed from V and 5 bases from J, the gap between germline ends came to 13 bases. The CDR3 region has the DNA TGTGCCAGCAGCCGCCCCGGAGACGAGACCCAGTACTTC. Protein sequence: CASSRPGDETQYF. Supplemented by reference TRBV28 and TRBJ2-5, the full variable domain reads DVKVTQSSRYLVKRTGEKVFLECVQDMDHENMFWYRQDPGLGLRLIYFSYDVKMKEKGDIPEGYSVSREKKERFSLILESASTNQTSMYLCASSRPGDETQYFGPGTRLLVL.

The chain links TRBV7-3 to TRBJ2-7; D is unclear. Germline V gene data show CDR1 as SGHTA and CDR2 as FQGTGA. V gave up 2 bases and J gave up 0 bases, with 11 bases separating them. The CDR3 runs to 15 residues. The CDR3 loop reads CASSLSPVLSYEQYF. For the CDR3, the DNA is TGTGCCAGCAGCTTATCCCCCGTCCTCTCCTACGAGCAGTACTTC.

This clonotype was observed many times. V is TRBV20-1 and J is TRBJ1-3; no firm D call. Per germline, CDR1 DFQATT and CDR2 SNEGSKA (reference sequence). This CDR3 comprises 14 residues. V lost 5 bases and J lost 0, with 11 bases in between. CDR3 sequence reads: CSASQLNSGNTIYF. Here the CDR3 DNA reads TGCAGTGCTTCACAGTTAAACTCTGGAAACACCATATATTTT.

In regard to this clonotype: This could be a read error, since a much larger clone is one nucleotide away. The rearrangement uses TRBV2 and TRBJ1-1; D unclear. The V end was cut by 4 bases, the J end by 6 bases, with 12 bases between. Germline V gene lookup returns CDR1 SNHLY and CDR2 FYNNEI. There are 13 residues in the CDR3. Here the CDR3 reads CASSAPGSAEAFF. The CDR3 nucleotides read TGTGCCAGCAGTGCCCCGGGAAGCGCTGAAGCTTTCTTT.

This clonotype came up many times. The germline gene is not matched at one end of the junction; a read error may be the cause. The chain recombines TRBV19 with TRBJ1-1; D unresolved. CDR1 LNHDA and CDR2 SQIVND come from the germline V gene (reference sequence). There are 13 residues in the CDR3. CDR3 in amino acids: CASSIRDETGAFF. DNA of the CDR3: TGTGCCAGTAGTATCAGAGATGAGACTGGAGCTTTCTTT.

The V and J genes are TRBV6-5 and TRBJ2-1; TRBD2 matches 14 bases. Trimming removed 2 bases from V and 8 bases from J; junction bases left unmatched: 8. The CDR3 runs 17 residues. Germline assignment: CDR1 MNHEY and CDR2 SVGAGI. CDR3 protein: CASSYTWTSGRLDEQFF. CDR3 DNA sequence: TGTGCCAGCAGTTACACTTGGACTAGCGGGAGGCTGGATGAGCAGTTCTTC.

The sample holds many counts of this clonotype. The V gene is TRBV2, the J gene TRBJ1-5; perhaps TRBD1 as D (5 bases). Between the trimmed V and J ends, which lost 10 bases and 6 bases, there was a span of 16 bases. Per the germline V gene, CDR1 is SNHLY and CDR2 is FYNNEI. The CDR3 covers 13 residues. CDR3 nucleotide sequence: TGTGCCACCCTTATGGGGCCCCGTCAGCCCCAGCATTTT. Translation gives CATLMGPRQPQHF.

The sample holds many counts of this clonotype. This chain connects TRBV5-1 to TRBJ2-7; 14 nucleotides agree with TRBD2. The CDR3 is 20 residues long. Germline values: CDR1 SGHRS, CDR2 YFSETQ. The junction had 14 bases not matched to a gene; V was cut back by 0 bases and J by 3 bases. The CDR3 loop is CASSLVPPGLAGEENYEQYF. CDR3 nucleotide sequence: TGCGCCAGCAGCTTGGTCCCTCCGGGACTAGCGGGAGAGGAGAACTACGAGCAGTACTTC.

At least ten counts were recorded for this clonotype. This chain connects TRBV6-1 to TRBJ2-7; D gene unclear. Germline V CDR1 and CDR2: MNHNS, SASEGT. Trimming shortened V by 3 bases and J by 6 bases, and 9 bases separated the two germline ends. The CDR3 has 12 amino acids. The CDR3 reads CASSELLSEQYF. The CDR3 nucleotides are TGTGCCAGCAGTGAGTTATTAAGCGAGCAGTACTTC.

This clonotype occurred many times. The rearrangement joins TRBV5-5 to TRBJ1-1; 10 bases match TRBD1. Germline-derived CDR1 and CDR2 are SGHKS and YYEKEE (reference sequence). V shed 5 bases, J shed 5 bases, and the junction held 9 bases outside the gene matches. The CDR3 runs 15 residues. The CDR3 nucleotides read TGTGCCAGCAGTCCTGGACAGGGGGGATGGACTGAAGCTTTCTTT. As protein: CASSPGQGGWTEAFF.

There are many counts of this clonotype. This chain connects TRBV20-1 to TRBJ1-5; no clear D gene. This CDR3 comprises 15 residues. Germline values: CDR1 DFQATT, CDR2 SNEGSKA (reference sequence). Trimming took 0 bases from V and 6 from J, leaving 15 bases between them. The CDR3 loop reads CSARDPGARGQPQHF. DNA for the CDR3: TGCAGTGCTAGAGATCCGGGCGCCCGGGGTCAGCCCCAGCATTTT.